This T cell receptor beta chain stems from a study of identical twins. MiXCR, run by TCRdb on the 5' RACE reads, gives a single entry per CDR3 protein. The repertoire has under 450,000 distinct CDR3 sequences, 15% to 20% of them found once; the top ten carry 9.5% to 15%. This clonotype has at least ten counts. Germline loops: CDR1 SQVTM, CDR2 ANQGSEA. The V end lost 4 bases, the J end lost 0 bases, and 7 bases lay between the germline ends. The CDR3 runs 12 residues. The J gene is TRBJ2-7, the V gene TRBV29-1; D might be TRBD1 (5 bases). Input material: naive T cells sorted from blood. This receptor was obtained from a man between 45 and 60 years old in good health. The CDR3 spells CSVVTVSYEQYF. The DNA for the CDR3 is TGCAGCGTTGTGACAGTCTCCTACGAGCAGTACTTC.